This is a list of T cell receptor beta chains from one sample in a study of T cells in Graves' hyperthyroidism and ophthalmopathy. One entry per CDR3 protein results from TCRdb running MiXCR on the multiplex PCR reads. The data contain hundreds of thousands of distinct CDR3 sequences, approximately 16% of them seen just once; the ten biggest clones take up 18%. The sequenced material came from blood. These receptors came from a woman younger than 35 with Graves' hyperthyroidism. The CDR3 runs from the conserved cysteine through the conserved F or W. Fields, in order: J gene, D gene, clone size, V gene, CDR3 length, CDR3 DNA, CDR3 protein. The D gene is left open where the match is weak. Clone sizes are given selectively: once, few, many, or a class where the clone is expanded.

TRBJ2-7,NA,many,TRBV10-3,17,TGTGCCATCAGTGACCCTCCCCCGTTTGACCTGGGTAACGAGCAGTACTTC,CAISDPPPFDLGNEQYF
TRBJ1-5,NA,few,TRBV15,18,TGTGCCACCAGCAGAGAGTATGCAGGGGCTTATAGCAATCAGCCCCAGCATTTT,CATSREYAGAYSNQPQHF
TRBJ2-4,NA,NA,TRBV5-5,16,TGTGCCAGCAGCTTGGGGGGGGATATAGCCAAAAACATTCAGTACTTC,CASSLGGDIAKNIQYF
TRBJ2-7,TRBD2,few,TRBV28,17,TGTGCCAGCAGCCCCCCCCCGACTAGCGGGACCATCTACGAGCAGTACTTC,CASSPPPTSGTIYEQYF
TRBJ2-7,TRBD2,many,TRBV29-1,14,TGCAGCGCCAAGACTAGCGGGAGGGCCGGGGAGCAGTACTTC,CSAKTSGRAGEQYF
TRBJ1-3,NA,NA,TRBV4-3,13,TGCGCCAGCAGCCAAGATCGGCAGAACACCATATATTTT,CASSQDRQNTIYF
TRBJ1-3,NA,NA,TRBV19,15,TGTGCCAGTAGTGTAGGACAGAACTCTGGAAACACCATATATTTT,CASSVGQNSGNTIYF
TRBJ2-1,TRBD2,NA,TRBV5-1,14,TGCGCCAGCAGCTTGATTAGCGGGGACAATGAGCAGTTCTTC,CASSLISGDNEQFF
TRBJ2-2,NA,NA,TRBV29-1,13,TGCAGCGCTAAACCGGGGGAAACCGGGGAGCTGTTTTTT,CSAKPGETGELFF
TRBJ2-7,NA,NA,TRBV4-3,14,TGCGCCAGCAGCCAAGTTTGGTACTCCTACGAGCAGTACTTC,CASSQVWYSYEQYF
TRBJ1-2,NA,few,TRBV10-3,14,TGTGCCATCAGTGAACCCGGGGGCCACTATGGCTACACCTTC,CAISEPGGHYGYTF
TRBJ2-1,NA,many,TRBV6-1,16,TGTGCCAGCAGTTCCCAAACCCCGAGCTCCTACAATGAGCAGTTCTTC,CASSSQTPSSYNEQFF
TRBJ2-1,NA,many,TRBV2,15,TGTGCCAGCAGAGCATCATCCTCACACGTCAATGAGCAGTTCTTC,CASRASSSHVNEQFF
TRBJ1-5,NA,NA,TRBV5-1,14,TGCGCCAGCAGCTGGATGGGAGTGGGTCAGCCCCAGCATTTT,CASSWMGVGQPQHF
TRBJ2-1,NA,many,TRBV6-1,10,TGTGCCAGCAACCTAGGGGAGCAGTTCTTC,CASNLGEQFF
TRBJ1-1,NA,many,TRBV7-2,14,TGTGCCAGCAGCCCTGGGACAATGAACACTGAAGCTTTCTTT,CASSPGTMNTEAFF
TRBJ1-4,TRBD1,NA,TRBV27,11,TGTGCCCTCACAGGGGATGAAAAACTGTTTTTT,CALTGDEKLFF
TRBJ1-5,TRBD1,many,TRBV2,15,TGTGCCAGCAGCGCGGACGGGACAGGGAGTCAGCCCCAGCATTTT,CASSADGTGSQPQHF
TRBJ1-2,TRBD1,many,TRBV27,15,TGTGCCAGCAGCAGATTCTTAATGACAGGGGGCGCTTACACCTTC,CASSRFLMTGGAYTF
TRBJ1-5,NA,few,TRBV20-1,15,TGCAGTGCTAGAGATAAGGGGGGTTTCGGACAGCCCCAGCATTTT,CSARDKGGFGQPQHF
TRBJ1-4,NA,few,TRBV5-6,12,TGTGCCAGCGGGACCCCCGAGGAAAAACTGTTTTTT,CASGTPEEKLFF
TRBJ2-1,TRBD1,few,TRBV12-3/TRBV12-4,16,TGTGCCAGCAGTAATAACCTCCGGGACAGGGTAAATGAGCAGTTCTTC,CASSNNLRDRVNEQFF
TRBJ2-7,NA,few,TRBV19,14,TGTGCCAGTAGTATAGGATCACGGAACTACGAGCAGTACTTC,CASSIGSRNYEQYF
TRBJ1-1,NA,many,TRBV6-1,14,TGTGCCAGCAGTGAACAGGGGTCGAACACTGAAGCTTTCTTT,CASSEQGSNTEAFF
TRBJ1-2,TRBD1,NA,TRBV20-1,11,TGCAGTGCTAGGACAGGGGGCCGATACACCTTC,CSARTGGRYTF
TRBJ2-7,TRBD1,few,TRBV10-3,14,TGTGCCATCAGTTACCGGGACAGCACCTACGAGCAGTACTTC,CAISYRDSTYEQYF
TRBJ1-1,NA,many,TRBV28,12,TGTGCCAGCACTGAGGGGACTTTTACAGCTTTCTTT,CASTEGTFTAFF
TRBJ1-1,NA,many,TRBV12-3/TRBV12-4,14,TGTGCCAGCAGTTTCACAGCGAGGGGCACTGAAGCTTTCTTT,CASSFTARGTEAFF
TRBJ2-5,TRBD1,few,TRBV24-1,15,TGTGCCACCAGTGAGGCAGGGGGCTCCTGGGAGACCCAGTACTTC,CATSEAGGSWETQYF
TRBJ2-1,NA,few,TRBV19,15,TGTGCCAGTAGCATTGGGGGCACCGGTCGTCATGAGCAGTTCTTC,CASSIGGTGRHEQFF
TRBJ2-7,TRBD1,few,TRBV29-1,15,TGCAGCGTTGAAGGGGCCGGGACAGGGTTGAGAGAGCAGTACTTC,CSVEGAGTGLREQYF
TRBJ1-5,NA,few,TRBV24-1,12,TGTGCCACCAGTGCCTCTAATCAGCCCCAGCATTTT,CATSASNQPQHF
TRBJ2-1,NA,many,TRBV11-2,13,TGTGCCAGCAGCCCCGACAGATACAATGAGCAGTTCTTC,CASSPDRYNEQFF
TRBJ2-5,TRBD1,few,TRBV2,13,TGTGCCAGCATGACAGGGGTCAGGGAGACCCAGTACTTC,CASMTGVRETQYF
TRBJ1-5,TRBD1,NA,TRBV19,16,TGTGCCAGTAGTAGGTCCTGGGACAGGACCAATCAGCCCCAGCATTTT,CASSRSWDRTNQPQHF
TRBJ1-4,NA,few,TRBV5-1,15,TGCGCCAGCAGCTTGGTGAGGGGAACAAATGAAAAACTGTTTTTT,CASSLVRGTNEKLFF
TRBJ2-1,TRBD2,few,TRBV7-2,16,TGTGCCAGCAGCTTAACCTGCGGGAGGGCCCGCAATGAGCAGTTCTTC,CASSLTCGRARNEQFF
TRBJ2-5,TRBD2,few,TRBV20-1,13,TGCAGTGCTGAAGCGGGATGGATGGAGACCCAGTACTTC,CSAEAGWMETQYF
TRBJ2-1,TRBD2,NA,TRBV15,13,TGTGCCACCAGAATTGGGGGGGACAATGAGCAGTTCTTC,CATRIGGDNEQFF
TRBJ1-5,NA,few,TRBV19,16,TGTGCCAGTAGCAGAGACCCAGTATCAAGCGATCAGCCCCAGCATTTT,CASSRDPVSSDQPQHF
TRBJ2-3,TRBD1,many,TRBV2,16,TGTGCCAGCAGTGCGAAGGGACAGGGTGATAGAGATACGCAGTATTTT,CASSAKGQGDRDTQYF
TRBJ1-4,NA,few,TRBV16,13,TGTGCCAGCAGCCACAATCTACGTGAAAAACTGTTTTTT,CASSHNLREKLFF
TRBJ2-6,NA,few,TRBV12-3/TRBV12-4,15,TGTGCCAGCAGTCTCCAGGGTAAGGGGGCCAACGTCCTGACTTTC,CASSLQGKGANVLTF
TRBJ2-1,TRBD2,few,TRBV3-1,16,TGTGCCAGCAGCCAGGCTCTAGCGGGATTCTACAATGAGCAGTTCTTC,CASSQALAGFYNEQFF
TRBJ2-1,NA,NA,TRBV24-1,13,TGTGCCACCAGTGAATCTGGGCTTGCAGGGCAGTTCTTC,CATSESGLAGQFF
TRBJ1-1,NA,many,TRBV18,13,TGTGCCAGCTCACCCACCGGGGCCACTGAAGCTTTCTTT,CASSPTGATEAFF
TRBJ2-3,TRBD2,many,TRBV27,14,TGTGCCAGCAGCTTGGGACTAGGCACAGATACGCAGTATTTT,CASSLGLGTDTQYF
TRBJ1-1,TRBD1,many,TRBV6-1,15,TGTGCCAGCAGTTCCTGGGACAGCTTGAACACTGAAGCTTTCTTT,CASSSWDSLNTEAFF